Many counts were recorded for the clone carrying this T cell receptor (beta chain). Where ophthalmopathy was absent within 18 months of follow-up, hyperthyroidism was stable. The diagnosis combined clinical symptoms, thyroxine, TRAb, thyroid ultrasound and orbital computed tomography scans. Scientists amplified the TCR beta CDR3 regions from RNA transcripts. HTBI primers primed a first-round RT-PCR, and a second-round multiplex PCR followed. One entry per CDR3 protein results from TCRdb running MiXCR on the multiplex PCR reads. The repertoire holds some 350,000 distinct CDR3 sequences, about 18% seen once, with roughly 2.4% in the top ten. The source of the sample is a study of Graves' ophthalmopathy and Graves' hyperthyroidism. As for the study in general: No treatment had been given when peripheral blood was collected at initial diagnosis.

This CDR3 is 14 amino acids long. Germline assignment: CDR1 LNHDA and CDR2 SQIVND (reference sequence). Trimming cost V 10 bases and J 3 bases; bases outside gene matches: 8. This rearrangement joins TRBV19 to TRBJ1-5; TRBD1 aligns across 8 bases. The TCR originated in an adult woman with stable Graves' hyperthyroidism. Sequencing input: peripheral blood. CDR3 amino acids: CATLAGGYNQPQHF. In DNA, the CDR3 is TGTGCCACCCTAGCAGGGGGCTACAATCAGCCCCAGCATTTT.